The 16 T cell receptor beta chains below all came from one sample that was sequenced in a study of cytomegalovirus exposure and HLA in healthy donors. PCR primers comprised 60 Vbeta and 13 Jbeta primers. The method was immunoSEQ multiplex PCR; TCRdb's version includes in-frame clones alone and lacks a portion of them. The data hold about 190,000 clones, with roughly four fifths observed a single time. Sequenced material: PBMCs. The source is a woman aged 25 to 39 in good health and CMV-seropositive.

V is TRBV7-2 and J is TRBJ2-7, with D maybe TRBD1 (6 bases). Germline CDR1 reads SGHTA; CDR2 reads FQGNSA. Trimming cost V 3 bases and J 2 bases, with 14 bases left between them. The CDR3 consists of 15 residues. CDR3 in DNA: TGTGCCAGCAGCTTCGGACGGACAGAGACCTACGAGCAGTACTTC. It encodes CASSFGRTETYEQYF.

The chain carries TRBV30 and TRBJ1-2; D remains ambiguous. In germline, CDR1 is GTSNPN, CDR2 SVGIG (reference sequence). Trimming took 2 bases from V and 8 from J, leaving 9 bases between them. CDR3 length: 11 amino acids. Written as DNA, the CDR3 is TGTGCCTGGAGTACGGGAGGGGGCTACACCTTC. It specifies CAWSTGGGYTF.

The chain couples TRBV11-2 to TRBJ2-5, with D tentatively TRBD2 (5 bases). This CDR3 has 14 residues. Germline loops: CDR1 SGHAT, CDR2 FQNNGV. The V gene lost 5 bases and the J gene lost 2 bases, with 12 bases spanning the gap. The DNA of the CDR3 is TGTGCCAGCAGCCGATCAAGGAGGCAAGAGACCCAGTACTTC. This codes for CASSRSRRQETQYF. Variable domain in full (rest from reference TRBV11-2 and TRBJ2-5): EAGVAQSPRYKIIEKRQSVAFWCNPISGHATLYWYQQILGQGPKLLIQFQNNGVVDDSQLPKDRFSAERLKGVDSTLKIQPAKLEDSAVYLCASSRSRRQETQYFGPGTRLLVL.

The chain links TRBV11-2 to TRBJ2-5; tentative D call: TRBD1 (6 bases). CDR3 length: 15 residues. Germline V lookup: CDR1 SGHAT, CDR2 FQNNGV. V dropped 3 bases and J dropped 2 bases, with 13 bases sitting between them. This CDR3 reads CASSFRGNQQETQYF. The CDR3 bases are TGTGCCAGCAGCTTTAGGGGGAACCAACAAGAGACCCAGTACTTC.

The chain has TRBV5-4 and TRBJ2-7; D might be TRBD2 (5 bases). Germline loops: CDR1 SGHNT, CDR2 YYREEE (reference sequence). Trimming left V 4 bases short and J 4 bases short, with 15 bases between. CDR3 length: 14 amino acids. The CDR3 is CASSDPRTRYEQYF. CDR3 nucleotide sequence: TGTGCCAGCAGCGATCCCCGGACTCGTTACGAGCAGTACTTC.

The chain recombines TRBV28 with TRBJ2-7, with 7 bases aligning to TRBD1. The ends lost 5 bases at V and 7 bases at J; junction bases unmatched: 5. CDR1 MDHEN and CDR2 SYDVKM come from the germline V gene. The CDR3 spans 12 residues. The CDR3 nucleotides read TGTGCCAGCAGTATACAGGGGAATGAGCAGTACTTC. Its translation is CASSIQGNEQYF.

The V gene is TRBV7-3, the J gene TRBJ2-3; the match to TRBD2 covers 9 bases. Trimming at V came to 4 bases and at J to 3 bases, leaving 2 bases not matched to a gene. The CDR3 extends over 14 amino acids. Germline V lookup: CDR1 SGHTA, CDR2 FQGTGA. This chain's CDR3 is CASSYSGSTDTQYF. CDR3 coding DNA: TGTGCCAGCAGCTATAGCGGGAGTACAGATACGCAGTATTTT.

The V call is TRBV29-1, the J call TRBJ1-1, with 11 nucleotides matching TRBD1. From germline, CDR1 is SQVTM and CDR2 ANQGSEA. V was pared by 7 bases and J by 5 bases, with 6 bases of the junction left unmatched. This CDR3 has 13 amino acids. Here the CDR3 DNA reads TGCAGCGCAAGGGACAGGGGGGGGACTGAAGCTTTCTTT. It encodes CSARDRGGTEAFF.

This chain connects TRBV5-4 to TRBJ2-1; 13 bases agree with TRBD2. The CDR3 is 14 amino acids. Trimming at V came to 4 bases and at J to 8 bases, leaving 3 bases not matched to a gene. CDR1 SGHNT and CDR2 YYREEE come from the germline V gene (reference sequence). The CDR3 DNA follows: TGTGCCAGCAGCCGGACTAGCGGGAGCGATGAGCAGTTCTTC. Amino acids: CASSRTSGSDEQFF.

This sequence joins TRBV28 and TRBJ1-1; 9 bases line up with TRBD1. Germline CDR1 reads MDHEN; CDR2 reads SYDVKM. With 7 bases clipped from V and 2 bases from J, the junction kept 8 bases outside the gene matches. The CDR3 contains 15 residues. The CDR3 bases are TGTGCCAGCACCCTTCCGGGACAGGGAAACACTGAAGCTTTCTTT. Its translation is CASTLPGQGNTEAFF. Full variable domain (remainder filled in from reference TRBV28 and TRBJ1-1): DVKVTQSSRYLVKRTGEKVFLECVQDMDHENMFWYRQDPGLGLRLIYFSYDVKMKEKGDIPEGYSVSREKKERFSLILESASTNQTSMYLCASTLPGQGNTEAFFGQGTRLTVV.

The chain combines TRBV7-7 with TRBJ2-7, with 10 positions matching TRBD2. V lost 9 bases, J lost 7 bases, and 9 bases stayed unmatched. Per the germline V gene, CDR1 is SSHAT and CDR2 is FNYEAQ (reference sequence). The CDR3 sequence is 13 residues long. The CDR3 sequence is CARSSGGPLEQYF. The CDR3 DNA sequence: TGTGCCAGATCTAGCGGGGGCCCTCTGGAGCAGTACTTC.

The chain is built from TRBV7-2 and TRBJ2-3; weak D call: TRBD2 (6 bases). CDR3 length: 12 amino acids. V lost 5 bases, J lost 7 bases, and 10 bases lay in between. Germline V CDR1 and CDR2: SGHTA, FQGNSA. This chain's CDR3 is CASSARTNTQYF. The CDR3 DNA reads TGTGCCAGCAGCGCAAGGACTAATACGCAGTATTTT. Based on the CDR3 plus reference TRBV7-2 and TRBJ2-3, the full variable domain is GAGVSQSPSNKVTEKGKDVELRCDPISGHTALYWYRQSLGQGLEFLIYFQGNSAPDKSGLPSDRFSAERTGGSVSTLTIQRTQQEDSAVYLCASSARTNTQYFGPGTRLTVL.

Only one count was recorded for this clone. CDR3 nucleotides: TGTGCCAGCGGGCGTGACAGCTACACCGGGGAGCTGTTTTTT. As protein: CASGRDSYTGELFF. V and J are TRBV6-4 and TRBJ2-2; tentative D call: TRBD1 (5 bases). This CDR3 contains 14 residues. Germline values: CDR1 MRHNA, CDR2 SNTAGT. Trimming removed 8 bases at V and 3 bases at J, with 13 bases between.

The chain couples TRBV6-5 to TRBJ1-1; 9 bases align to TRBD1. Germline V gene sequence: CDR1 MNHEY, CDR2 SVGAGI. Unmatched junction bases numbered 7, after V lost 1 base and J lost 7 bases. The CDR3 has 15 amino acids. This CDR3 reads CASSYYRTGDGEAFF. The CDR3 nucleotides read TGTGCCAGCAGTTACTATCGGACAGGGGATGGTGAAGCTTTCTTT.

This clone was counted between two and nine times. J is TRBJ2-5 and V is TRBV5-4, with a possible D match to TRBD1 (5 bases). Germline V lookup: CDR1 SGHNT, CDR2 YYREEE (reference sequence). V was pared by 0 bases and J by 3 bases, with 6 bases between. This CDR3 spans 13 amino acids. CDR3 in DNA: TGTGCCAGCAGCTTGGTAGGGGAAGAGACCCAGTACTTC. Protein product: CASSLVGEETQYF.

V is TRBV7-9 and J is TRBJ1-2, with D uncertain. The CDR3 loop spans 13 amino acids. V gave up 3 bases and J gave up 3 bases, with 8 bases separating them. CDR1 SEHNR and CDR2 FQNEAQ come from the germline V gene (reference sequence). CDR3 sequence reads: CASSFMAYYGYTF. CDR3 sequence (DNA): TGTGCCAGCAGCTTCATGGCATACTATGGCTACACCTTC.